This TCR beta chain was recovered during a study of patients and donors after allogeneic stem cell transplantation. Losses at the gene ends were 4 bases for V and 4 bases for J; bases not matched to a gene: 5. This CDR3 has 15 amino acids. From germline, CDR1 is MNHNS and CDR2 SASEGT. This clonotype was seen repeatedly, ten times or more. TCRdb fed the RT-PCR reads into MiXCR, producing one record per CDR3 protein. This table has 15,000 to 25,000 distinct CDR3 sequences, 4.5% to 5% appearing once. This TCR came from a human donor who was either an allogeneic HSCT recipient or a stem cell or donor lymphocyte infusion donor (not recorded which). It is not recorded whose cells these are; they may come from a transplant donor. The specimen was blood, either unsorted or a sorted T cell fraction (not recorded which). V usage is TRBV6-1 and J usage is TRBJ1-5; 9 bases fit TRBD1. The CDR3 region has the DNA TGTGCCAGCAGTGCTCGGGGGACAGGGAATCAGCCCCAGCATTTT. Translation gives CASSARGTGNQPQHF.